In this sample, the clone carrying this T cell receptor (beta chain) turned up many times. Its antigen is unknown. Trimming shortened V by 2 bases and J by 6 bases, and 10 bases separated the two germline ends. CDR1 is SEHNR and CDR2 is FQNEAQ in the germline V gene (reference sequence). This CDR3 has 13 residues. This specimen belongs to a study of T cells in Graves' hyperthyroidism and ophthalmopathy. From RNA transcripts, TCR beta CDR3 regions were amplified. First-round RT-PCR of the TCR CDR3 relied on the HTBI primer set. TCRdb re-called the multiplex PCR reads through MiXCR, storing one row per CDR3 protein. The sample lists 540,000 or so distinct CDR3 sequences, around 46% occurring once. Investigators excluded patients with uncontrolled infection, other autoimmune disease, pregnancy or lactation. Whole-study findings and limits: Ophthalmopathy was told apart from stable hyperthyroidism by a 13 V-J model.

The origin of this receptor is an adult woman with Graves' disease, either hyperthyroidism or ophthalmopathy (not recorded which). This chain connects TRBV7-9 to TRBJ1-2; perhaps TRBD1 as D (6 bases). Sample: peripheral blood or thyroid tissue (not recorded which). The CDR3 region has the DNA TGTGCCAGCAGCTTATCGGGGGGCGATGGCTACACCTTC. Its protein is CASSLSGGDGYTF.